These 21 T cell receptor beta chains share one sample of origin, sequenced in a study of PD-1 blockade in classical Hodgkin lymphoma. Time point given: newly diagnosed, previously untreated cHL patient sample. TCRdb's copy holds only in-frame clones and misses some; the assay was immunoSEQ multiplex PCR. The table shows roughly 68,000 clones, with about 93% occurring only once. Material: peripheral blood mononuclear cells (PBMCs). The source of these receptors is a human donor with classical Hodgkin lymphoma.

This clone has just one count. This chain uses TRBV27 with TRBJ1-6; D is possibly TRBD1 (5 bases). V was clipped by 4 bases and J by 2 bases, with 9 bases between them. Germline V lookup: CDR1 MNHEY, CDR2 SMNVEV (reference sequence). The CDR3 is 15 amino acids. This chain's CDR3 is CASSSPGPYNSPLHF. The CDR3 bases are TGTGCCAGCAGTTCCCCGGGACCCTATAATTCACCCCTCCACTTT.

The gene calls are TRBV6-5 and TRBJ1-3, with D unclear. The CDR3 runs 14 residues. V gave up 5 bases and J gave up 0 bases, with 8 bases separating them. Germline assignment: CDR1 MNHEY and CDR2 SVGAGI. CDR3 in DNA: TGTGCCAGCAGTCCCCAAGGCTCTGGAAACACCATATATTTT. The encoded protein is CASSPQGSGNTIYF.

A single count supports this clone. The V and J genes are TRBV9 and TRBJ2-5; 8 nucleotides line up with TRBD2. This CDR3 has 15 amino acids. Looked up from germline, CDR1 is SGDLS and CDR2 is YYNGEE. J was trimmed by 0 bases and V by 4 bases; bases with no gene match: 5. This CDR3 reads CASSSRGGHQETQYF. CDR3 DNA sequence: TGTGCCAGCAGCTCCCGGGGGGGCCACCAAGAGACCCAGTACTTC. Full variable domain (remainder filled in from reference TRBV9 and TRBJ2-5): DSGVTQTPKHLITATGQRVTLRCSPRSGDLSVYWYQQSLDQGLQFLIQYYNGEERAKGNILERFSAQQFPDLHSELNLSSLELGDSALYFCASSSRGGHQETQYFGPGTRLLVL.

This clone appeared once. The V and J genes are TRBV7-9 and TRBJ2-7; D possibly corresponds to TRBD2 (5 bases). This CDR3 contains 13 residues. Germline lookup yields CDR1 SEHNR and CDR2 FQNEAQ (reference sequence). Trimming left V 5 bases short and J 2 bases short, with 10 bases between. CDR3 region: CASSTTSPYEQYF. The CDR3 DNA is TGTGCCAGCAGCACTACTAGTCCCTACGAGCAGTACTTC.

This clone has just one count. The chain has TRBV7-2 and TRBJ2-3; D unresolved. The CDR3 sequence is 13 residues long. The germline V gene encodes CDR1 SGHTA and CDR2 FQGNSA. Trimming left V 5 bases short and J 0 bases short, with 6 bases between. The CDR3 loop reads CASSPPSTDTQYF. DNA of the CDR3: TGTGCCAGCAGCCCACCCAGCACAGATACGCAGTATTTT.

J is TRBJ2-5 and V is TRBV9, with D hard to call. V was trimmed by 0 bases and J by 3 bases, leaving 9 bases between them. This CDR3 has 14 residues. CDR1 is SGDLS, CDR2 YYNGEE, per germline. CDR3 protein: CASSVGVAKETQYF. The CDR3 DNA reads as TGTGCCAGCAGCGTAGGTGTGGCTAAAGAGACCCAGTACTTC.

The V call is TRBV6-5, the J call TRBJ1-2; TRBD1 is a possible D gene (5 bases). V was shortened by 7 bases and J by 2 bases, with 8 bases between the two germline ends. This CDR3 is 12 amino acids long. CDR1 is MNHEY and CDR2 is SVGAGI in the germline V gene. CDR3 protein: CASTRGNYGYTF. In nucleotides, the CDR3 is TGTGCCAGCACGCGGGGCAACTATGGCTACACCTTC.

The chain couples TRBV7-2 to TRBJ2-1, with D possibly TRBD2 on 6 matching bases. The germline gives CDR1 SGHTA, CDR2 FQGNSA. This CDR3 is built from 16 residues. Trimming cost V 1 base and J 0 bases, with 10 bases left between them. The CDR3 sequence: CASSLVAGSSYNEQFF. In nucleotides, the CDR3 is TGTGCCAGCAGCTTAGTTGCGGGGAGCTCCTACAATGAGCAGTTCTTC.

CDR3 bases: TGCGCCAGCAACTGGGACTCGTATAATTCACCCCTCCACTTT. Amino acid sequence: CASNWDSYNSPLHF. The gene calls are TRBV10-2 and TRBJ1-6, with D perhaps TRBD1 (5 bases). The length of the CDR3 is 14 residues. V shed 7 bases and J shed 4 bases, with 11 bases lying between them. CDR1 and CDR2 (germline): WSHSY, SAAADI.

V and J are TRBV15 and TRBJ2-6; D unresolved. The CDR3 contains 15 residues. Germline CDR1 reads LNHNV; CDR2 reads YYDKDF (reference sequence). The V gene lost 0 bases and the J gene lost 6 bases, with 9 bases spanning the gap. CDR3 coding DNA: TGTGCCACCAGCAGAGATCGGAGCGAGGCCAACGTCCTGACTTTC. It codes for CATSRDRSEANVLTF.

The rearrangement uses TRBV7-2 and TRBJ1-3; D uncertain. Trimming took 1 base from V and 1 from J, leaving 11 bases between them. This CDR3 spans 16 amino acids. In germline, CDR1 is SGHTA, CDR2 FQGNSA. CDR3 sequence (DNA): TGTGCCAGCAGCTTAGTGGGTTCGGGATCTGGAAACACCATATATTTT. This codes for CASSLVGSGSGNTIYF.

V usage is TRBV9 and J usage is TRBJ2-7; TRBD2 matches 12 bases. This CDR3 comprises 16 residues. V gave up 3 bases and J gave up 4 bases; unmatched junction bases: 8. From germline, CDR1 is SGDLS and CDR2 YYNGEE. In nucleotides, the CDR3 is TGTGCCAGCAGCGCGGCCCCACTAGCGGGGGGTTACGAGCAGTACTTC. Translating gives CASSAAPLAGGYEQYF.

V is TRBV7-2 and J is TRBJ2-1; 10 bases are shared with TRBD1. Germline values: CDR1 SGHTA, CDR2 FQGNSA. This CDR3 comprises 17 residues. V gave up 2 bases and J gave up 5 bases; unmatched junction bases: 9. The CDR3 is CASSLRRGGTGDNEQFF. The DNA of the CDR3 is TGTGCCAGCAGCTTAAGGAGAGGCGGGACAGGGGACAATGAGCAGTTCTTC.

The rearrangement joins TRBV2 to TRBJ1-3; D uncertain. Germline-derived CDR1 and CDR2 are SNHLY and FYNNEI. The CDR3 spans 14 residues. Trimming left V 3 bases short and J 1 base short, with 7 bases between. In DNA, the CDR3 is TGTGCCAGCAGTGACCCTCGATCTGGAAACACCATATATTTT. Protein sequence: CASSDPRSGNTIYF.

V gene TRBV7-2 combines with J gene TRBJ1-2; TRBD1 might be the D (6 bases). Germline-derived CDR1 and CDR2 are SGHTA and FQGNSA. The V end was cut by 3 bases, the J end by 9 bases, with 20 bases between. CDR3 length: 15 amino acids. The CDR3 DNA sequence: TGTGCCAGCAGCTTGTATAAGGACAGCCCATTGAGCTACACCTTC. This codes for CASSLYKDSPLSYTF.

V gene TRBV6-1 combines with J gene TRBJ1-2; D unclear. V lost 1 base, J lost 3 bases, and 6 bases lay in between. Germline V CDR1 and CDR2: MNHNS, SASEGT. The CDR3 has 13 residues. The chain's CDR3 is CASSEGRHYGYTF. Written as DNA, the CDR3 is TGTGCCAGCAGTGAAGGCAGGCACTATGGCTACACCTTC.

The CDR3 DNA is TGTGCCAGCAGCCAGCAGGGGTTCTCCTACAATGAGCAGTTCTTC. Translation: CASSQQGFSYNEQFF. The chain employs TRBV7-3 and TRBJ2-1, with D possibly matching TRBD1 (6 bases). The CDR3 runs to 15 residues. In germline, CDR1 is SGHTA, CDR2 FQGTGA. Trimming took 5 bases from V and 0 from J, leaving 11 bases between them.

The chain links TRBV4-2 to TRBJ1-1; D ambiguous. The CDR3 has 14 amino acids. Germline loops: CDR1 LGHNA, CDR2 YNFKEQ. The V gene lost 1 base and the J gene lost 2 bases, with 8 bases spanning the gap. CDR3 sequence (DNA): TGTGCCAGCAGCCAAGGAGGATCAAACACTGAAGCTTTCTTT. It specifies CASSQGGSNTEAFF.

The chain combines TRBV15 with TRBJ1-1; D unclear. V was pared by 5 bases and J by 0 bases, with 7 bases between. CDR1 LNHNV and CDR2 YYDKDF come from the germline V gene (reference sequence). CDR3 size: 13 residues. The DNA for the CDR3 is TGTGCCACCAGCCTAACATTGAACACTGAAGCTTTCTTT. As protein: CATSLTLNTEAFF.

The V and J genes are TRBV2 and TRBJ2-7; 7 nucleotides agree with TRBD1. The CDR3 totals 14 residues. V dropped 5 bases and J dropped 2; count of bases not matched to a gene: 6. Germline V gene sequence: CDR1 SNHLY, CDR2 FYNNEI. CDR3 nucleotides: TGTGCCAGCAGTTCCCTCAGGGGGACCTACGAGCAGTACTTC. This translates into CASSSLRGTYEQYF. The full variable domain, in which reference TRBV2 and TRBJ2-7 provide the parts outside the CDR3, is EPEVTQTPSHQVTQMGQEVILRCVPISNHLYFYWYRQILGQKVEFLVSFYNNEISEKSEIFDDQFSVERPDGSNFTLKIRSTKLEDSAMYFCASSSLRGTYEQYFGPGTRLTVT.

The chain employs TRBV4-3 and TRBJ2-2, with 9 bases fitting TRBD1. Germline loops: CDR1 LGHNA, CDR2 YSLEER. The CDR3 sequence is 16 residues long. J gave up 6 bases and V 4 bases, and 9 bases lay outside the gene matches. The CDR3 loop reads CASSRRTGDSAGELFF. The DNA of the CDR3 is TGCGCCAGCAGCCGAAGGACAGGGGACAGCGCCGGGGAGCTGTTTTTT.